The 18 T cell receptor delta chains listed next were all sequenced from one sample in a study of gamma-delta chains in newborns, infants, children. TCRdb reanalysed the reads with CATT. This sample yields approximately 3,000 delta-chain clones, of which over 9.5% are seen a single time; roughly 11% belongs to the top ten. The sequenced sample consisted of blood. The receptors stem from a child who was a newborn, infant or young child, either healthy, febrile or measles-vaccinated (not recorded which).

Only a few counts were recorded for this clone. The chain is built from TRDV2 and TRDJ3; D is perhaps TRDD3 (5 bases). CDR1 is GEAIGNYY and CDR2 is EKD in the germline V gene. Trimming removed 4 bases at V and 0 bases at J, with 12 bases between. The CDR3 spans 17 residues. CDR3 amino acids: CACETLTGSWDTRQMFF. CDR3 in DNA: TGTGCCTGTGAAACCCTTACTGGCTCCTGGGACACCCGACAGATGTTTTTC.

This clone qualifies as medium-sized (0.01 to 0.1%). The chain is built from TRDV2 and TRDJ3; 11 bases fit TRDD3. The J segment lost 0 bases and the V segment lost 1 base, leaving 7 bases of the junction unmatched. The CDR3 is 20 amino acids. The V gene's germline CDR1 is GEAIGNYY and CDR2 EKD. The CDR3: CACDTGGYAPNSWDTRQMFF. For the CDR3, the DNA is TGTGCCTGTGACACTGGGGGATACGCCCCCAACTCCTGGGACACCCGACAGATGTTTTTC.

The V gene is TRDV2, the J gene TRDJ2, with no clear D. TCRdb is silent on the J gene; assignment here came from matching the DNA to germline. The CDR3 loop spans 15 amino acids. With 4 bases removed from V and 5 bases from J, the gap between germline ends came to 16 bases. CDR1 and CDR2 from the germline V gene are GEAIGNYY and EKD. In DNA form, the CDR3 reads TGTGCCTGTGAGACGGGTGAAGCGTTTACAGCACAACTCTTCTTT. Translated, it gives CACETGEAFTAQLFF.

A note on this clone: This sequence may be a read error, since a much larger clone differs from it by one base. The sample holds other DNA sequences that translate to the same CDR3. This chain uses TRDV2 with TRDJ3; the D gene is possibly TRDD3 (6 bases). The CDR3 totals 16 residues. The V and J ends lost 4 bases and 1 base respectively, with 10 bases between them. Germline lookup yields CDR1 GEAIGNYY and CDR2 EKD. The CDR3 region is CACDPWGSWDTRQMFF. DNA of the CDR3: TGTGCCTGTGATCCCTGGGGATCCTGGGACACCCGACAGATGTTTTTC.

This clone was seen once. This likely reflects a read error, since a far larger clone is one base away. J gene TRDJ3 was identified, but the V gene was not called; the table's D gene call, TRDD3, was not cross checked with the DNA. This CDR3 spans 19 amino acids. CDR3 in DNA: TGTGCCTGTGACACCTTACTGGGGGTGAGCTCCTGGGACTCCCGACAGATGTTTTTC. Encoded protein: CACDTLLGVSSWDSRQMFF.

This clone is medium-sized (0.01 to 0.1%) in the sample. The rearrangement joins TRDV2 to TRDJ3; 13 bases fit TRDD3. The CDR3 covers 22 residues. CDR1 is GEAIGNYY, CDR2 EKD, per germline. V shed 3 bases and J 2 bases; nucleotides not matched to a gene: 15. The CDR3 bases are TGTGCCTGTGACGTCCGCCCGTACTGGGGGATACGAATCCCCTGGGACACCCGACAGATGTTTTTC. Translation: CACDVRPYWGIRIPWDTRQMFF.

Within the sample, this clone is medium-sized. This chain joins TRDV2 and TRDJ1; 7 bases map to TRDD3. The CDR3 consists of 13 residues. The V segment lost 0 bases and the J segment 3 bases; nucleotides outside the gene matches: 0. The germline gives CDR1 GEAIGNYY, CDR2 EKD. The CDR3 region is CACDTGGSDKLIF. The CDR3 coding sequence is TGTGCCTGTGACACCGGGGGATCCGATAAACTCATCTTT.

This clone was observed a few times. It may be a read error: a sequence one base away is much more abundant. The CDR3 sequence is CAFDWGIRDTRQMFF. The CDR3 DNA reads TGTGCCTTTGACTGGGGGATAAGGGACACCCGACAGATGTTTTTC. The V call is TRDV2, the J call TRDJ3; 11 nucleotides match TRDD3. The CDR3 consists of 15 residues. Germline CDR1 reads GEAIGNYY; CDR2 reads EKD.

Judged by abundance, this clone is medium-sized. This chain joins TRDV2 and TRDJ3, with 8 nucleotides matching TRDD3. Per the germline V gene, CDR1 is GEAIGNYY and CDR2 is EKD. V lost 3 bases to trimming and J lost 0 bases; unmatched junction nucleotides: 9. The CDR3 extends over 19 amino acids. This CDR3 reads CACDSPRGDSSWDTRQMFF. The CDR3 DNA reads as TGTGCCTGTGACTCCCCTCGGGGGGATAGCTCCTGGGACACCCGACAGATGTTTTTC.

By share of the sample, this clone is medium-sized (0.01 to 0.1%). J is TRDJ3 and V is TRDV2, with D possibly TRDD3 on 6 matching bases. Germline lookup yields CDR1 GEAIGNYY and CDR2 EKD. The CDR3 is 19 amino acids. Deletions cut 3 bases from V and 0 bases from J, with 17 bases between. CDR3 loop: CACDSLELGGSWDTRQMFF. In DNA, the CDR3 is TGTGCCTGTGACTCCCTAGAGTTGGGGGGCTCCTGGGACACCCGACAGATGTTTTTC.

This clone is medium-sized in the sample. The CDR3 loop reads CACDTYPGGDKLIF. The CDR3 bases are TGTGCCTGTGACACCTACCCCGGGGGGGATAAACTCATCTTT. The rearrangement joins TRDV2 to TRDJ1; D may be TRDD3 (5 bases). The germline V gene encodes CDR1 GEAIGNYY and CDR2 EKD. Trimming removed 0 bases from V and 5 bases from J, with 12 bases in between. The CDR3 is 14 amino acids.

The V segment is TRDV2, and no J call was made. This CDR3 is built from 15 residues. CDR1 GEAIGNYY and CDR2 EKD come from the germline V gene. The chain's CDR3 is CACDAEAWDTQQMFF. DNA for the CDR3: TGTGCCTGTGATGCCGAAGCCTGGGACACCCAACAAATGTTTTTC.

Comments on this clone: A far larger clone is only one base removed, so a read error is likely. The chain uses TRDV2 and TRDJ2; 12 positions match TRDD3. The CDR3 length is 14 residues. From germline, CDR1 is GEAIGNYY and CDR2 EKD. CDR3 in DNA: TGTGCCTGTGACATACTGGGGGATACAGCACAACCCTTCTTT. As protein: CACDILGDTAQPFF.

This clone was seen a handful of times. This may be a read error: a much more frequent sequence differs by one nucleotide. The sample has other DNA sequences that encode this CDR3 too. CDR3 region: CACDTAGPSSWDTRQMFF. The CDR3 nucleotides read TGTGCCTGTGACACCGCTGGGCCCAGCTCCTGGGACACCCGGCAGATGTTTTTC. The chain has TRDV2 and TRDJ3, with D maybe TRDD3 (5 bases). The CDR3 is 18 residues long. Germline CDR1 is GEAIGNYY and CDR2 is EKD.

This clone is classed as large. The same CDR3 also results from other DNA sequences found in this sample. This chain links TRDV2 with TRDJ2, with 12 bases identical to TRDD3. Germline CDR1 reads GEAIGNYY; CDR2 reads EKD. V lost 3 bases, J lost 4 bases, and 2 bases stayed unmatched. The CDR3 has 15 residues. In DNA form, the CDR3 reads TGTGCCTGTGACGTACTGGGGGATACGACAGCACAACTCTTCTTT. Residues: CACDVLGDTTAQLFF.

This clone is medium-sized within its sample. Other DNA sequences in this sample translate to the same CDR3. The chain's CDR3 is CACDKVLGDSWDTRQMFF. The CDR3 DNA sequence: TGTGCCTGTGACAAAGTACTGGGGGACTCCTGGGACACCCGACAGATGTTTTTC. This chain uses TRDV2 with TRDJ3; 9 bases match TRDD3. V lost 2 bases to trimming and J lost 0 bases; unmatched junction nucleotides: 4. CDR1 GEAIGNYY and CDR2 EKD come from the germline V gene. The CDR3 contains 18 residues.

This clone is medium-sized within its sample. The genes are TRDV2 and TRDJ1, with TRDD3 identical over 10 bases. J was trimmed by 3 bases and V by 3 bases; bases with no gene match: 3. Germline V CDR1 and CDR2: GEAIGNYY, EKD. CDR3 length equals 14 residues. The DNA for the CDR3 is TGTGCCTGTGACCCATGGGGGATACCCGATAAACTCATCTTT. Translating it yields CACDPWGIPDKLIF.

Concerning this clone itself: The protein TCRdb gives is from a much larger clone and does not agree with this DNA's translation at residue 3, likely a read error; the protein shown here comes from the DNA. The rearrangement joins TRDV2 to TRDJ3, with 8 bases identical to TRDD3. Germline V gene lookup returns CDR1 GEAIGNYY and CDR2 EKD. The CDR3 runs 16 residues. The CDR3 spells CARDSGDTWDTRQMFF. DNA for the CDR3: TGTGCCCGTGACTCGGGGGATACCTGGGACACCCGACAGATGTTTTTC.